This T cell receptor beta chain was recorded in a study of blood T cell repertoires in COVID-19. At the level of the study: Sites across the United States, Italy and Spain contributed samples from acute and convalescent COVID-19. PBMCs, B-cell-depleted T cells, or T cells were the source of the cDNA or gDNA that made up the material.

In the original processing: Amplified reference gene primers provided the basis for estimating nucleated cell counts. Generated by immunoSEQ multiplex PCR, the TCRdb table keeps only in-frame clones and is missing some. Clone size and V and J calls were adopted from that table, with D and trimming inferred from the DNA. This table has around 110,000 clones, 75% to 90% appearing once. This CDR3 contains 14 residues. The ends lost 4 bases at V and 4 bases at J; junction bases unmatched: 8. From germline, CDR1 is SGHDT and CDR2 YYEEEE. Specimen: peripheral blood. The rearrangement uses TRBV5-6 and TRBJ2-7; 7 bases map to TRBD1. This clonotype was sampled from a man between 40 and 49 years old with acute or convalescent COVID-19. CDR3 loop: CASSTTGAPYEQYF. The DNA for the CDR3 is TGTGCCAGCAGCACAACAGGGGCCCCATACGAGCAGTACTTC.